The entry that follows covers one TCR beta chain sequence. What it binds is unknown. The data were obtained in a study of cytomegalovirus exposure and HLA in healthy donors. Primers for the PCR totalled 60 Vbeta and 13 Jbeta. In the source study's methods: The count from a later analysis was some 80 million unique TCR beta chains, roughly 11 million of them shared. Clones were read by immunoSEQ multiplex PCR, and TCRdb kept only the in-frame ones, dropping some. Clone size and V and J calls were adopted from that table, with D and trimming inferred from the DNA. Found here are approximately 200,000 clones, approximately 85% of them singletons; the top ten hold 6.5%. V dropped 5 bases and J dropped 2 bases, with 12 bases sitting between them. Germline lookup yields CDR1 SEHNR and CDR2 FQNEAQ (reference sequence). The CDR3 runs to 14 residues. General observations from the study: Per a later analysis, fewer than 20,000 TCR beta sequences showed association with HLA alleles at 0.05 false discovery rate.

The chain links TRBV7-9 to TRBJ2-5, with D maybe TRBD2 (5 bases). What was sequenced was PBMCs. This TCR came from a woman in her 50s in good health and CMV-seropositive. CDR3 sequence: CASSPAVTQETQYF. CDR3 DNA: TGTGCCAGCAGCCCAGCGGTTACACAAGAGACCCAGTACTTC.